This T cell receptor (beta chain) is drawn from a study of OX40 agonist ivuxolimab in advanced cancers. Across the whole study: The group had a mean age of 60 years, ranged from about 20 to 79, and was around 82% male. Overall study findings and caveats: Doses of 0.1 to 3.0 mg/kg were accompanied by clonal expansion of CD4+ and CD8+ blood T cells by week 6. Partial responders at 0.1-3.0 mg/kg showed near-lowest clonal expansion.

Of note for this clone: No antigen is known for it.

CDR3 size: 13 residues. Trimming pared 0 bases from V and 2 bases from J, leaving 4 bases between. Per germline, CDR1 LNHDA and CDR2 SQIVND (reference sequence). Some clones are missing from TCRdb's copy, which holds only in-frame ones; the method was immunoSEQ multiplex PCR. Among over 95,000 clones listed, around nine tenths were seen once. The source was CD4+ or CD8+ T cells sorted from blood, collected in a trial of the OX40 agonist ivuxolimab. The sequence derives from an adult with an advanced solid tumor such as melanoma, head and neck, liver or kidney cancer. V gene TRBV19 combines with J gene TRBJ1-1; D not resolved. CDR3 protein: CASSIDGNTEAFF. The CDR3 DNA reads TGTGCCAGTAGTATAGACGGAAACACTGAAGCTTTCTTT.